This T cell receptor beta chain is from a study of T cells after yellow fever vaccination. General study points: Repertoires sorted by FACS could include abundant clonotypes that are contaminants from the bulk population. Among primary-vaccination clones, most reappeared after the booster, at 96% for CD4 and about 90% for CD8.

V lost 4 bases and J 2 bases, leaving 22 bases between the germline ends. The CDR3 loop spans 17 amino acids. CDR1 is SGHRS, CDR2 YFSETQ, per germline. This clonotype was counted at least ten times. As yet, its antigen is unknown. TCRdb used MiXCR to reprocess the 5' RACE reads, holding one entry per CDR3 protein. The sample gives over 300,000 distinct CDR3 sequences, more than 3% of which show up once; around 20% is in the top ten. The sequences come from PBMCs, collected on the day of the yellow fever booster vaccination. The sequence was collected from a man aged 18 to 29 who received the YFV17D yellow fever vaccine. The chain is built from TRBV5-1 and TRBJ2-7; D assignment may be TRBD1 or TRBD2 (5 bases each). The CDR3 DNA sequence: TGCGCCAGCAGCCCTGAAGCGGCCGGGACCCTTCCCTACGAGCAGTACGTC. The encoded protein is CASSPEAAGTLPYEQYV.